This is a list of T cell receptor beta chains from one sample in a study of T cells after posttransplantation cyclophosphamide. Produced via immunoSEQ multiplex PCR; TCRdb's table is partial and in-frame only. The table shows 9,500 to 15,000 clones, with over 70% occurring only once. This material consisted of PBMCs, taken 350 to 400 days after allogeneic stem cell transplant with calcineurin inhibitor and methotrexate. These receptors were obtained from a young adult male patient who received an allogeneic stem cell transplant from an unrelated donor, was CMV-positive, and had acute GVHD only. Part of the T cell pool may stem from the graft donor. CDR3s include the opening cysteine and the closing phenylalanine or tryptophan. The order of the fields is J gene, clone size, V gene, D gene, CDR3 DNA, CDR3 protein. D genes are given only for firm matches. Clone size is given for some rows only: seen once, a few or many times, or a class if the clone is expanded.

TRBJ2-7 . TRBV13 TRBD2 TGTGCCAGCAGCCCGGGACTAGCGGGGGTATACGAGCAGTACTTC CASSPGLAGVYEQYF
TRBJ2-3 once TRBV5-1 TRBD2 TGCGCCAGCAGCCCTCCTAGCGGGGGCACAGATACGCAGTATTTT CASSPPSGGTDTQYF
TRBJ1-1 . TRBV11-3 . TGTGCCAGCAGCTTAGGTTCGACAGTGAACACTGAAGCTTTCTTT CASSLGSTVNTEAFF
TRBJ1-4 once TRBV5-6 TRBD1 TGTGCCAGCAGCTTCACGGGGACAGGAAATGAAAAACTGTTTTTT CASSFTGTGNEKLFF
TRBJ2-1 . TRBV14 TRBD2 TGTGCCAGCAGCCAAAATCTAGCGGGAGTTCTATTCGATGAGCAGTTCTTC CASSQNLAGVLFDEQFF
TRBJ2-7 . TRBV7-9 TRBD2 TGTGCGGAAGGGGTAATAGCGGGAGGAAGCGAGCAGTACTTC CAEGVIAGGSEQYF
TRBJ2-7 . TRBV6-1 TRBD1 TGTGCCAGCAGTGAATTAGGACAGGGCCCCTACGAGCAGTACTTC CASSELGQGPYEQYF
TRBJ2-3 once TRBV7-6 . TGTGCCAGCAGCTTCGACATTGAAGGCACAGATACGCAGTATTTT CASSFDIEGTDTQYF
TRBJ1-2 . TRBV29-1 . TGCAGGGAAGGGAGGGCTTGGGGCTACACCTTC CREGRAWGYTF
TRBJ2-7 . TRBV30 . TGTGCCTGGAGTACGCCTAGGGGGTACTCCTACGAGCAGTACTTC CAWSTPRGYSYEQYF
TRBJ1-1 once TRBV4-1 . TGCGCCAGCAGCCAACCGTCACCGACAGACTTTACCGAAGCTTTCTTT CASSQPSPTDFTEAFF
TRBJ1-1 . TRBV5-4 . TGTGCCAGCAGCTTGGAGGGGGGGATAGTCCCTGAAGCTTTCTTT CASSLEGGIVPEAFF
TRBJ2-7 . TRBV7-2 TRBD2 TGTGCCAGCAGCTTAGAGGCGGGGGGGACCTACGAGCAGTACTTC CASSLEAGGTYEQYF
TRBJ1-3 few TRBV6-1 . TGTGCCAGCAGTGATCGGTACACCATATATTTT CASSDRYTIYF
TRBJ1-4 . TRBV18 . TGTGCCAGCTCACCACGGAGGAATGAAAAACTGTTTTTT CASSPRRNEKLFF
TRBJ2-1 . TRBV5-1 TRBD2 TGCGCCAGCAGCTTGGTCGCTAGCGGGGCCTACAATGAGCAGTTCTTC CASSLVASGAYNEQFF
TRBJ2-7 . TRBV6-5 TRBD1 TGTGCCAGCAGTCTACAGGGGTACGAGCAGTACTTC CASSLQGYEQYF
TRBJ2-1 . TRBV4-3 . TGCGCCAGCAGCCAAGAAGGGCGGGCAGCCTACAATGAGCAGTTCTTC CASSQEGRAAYNEQFF
TRBJ1-5 . TRBV19 . TGTGCCAGTAGTATAATCTTTCAGGGTAATCAGCCCCAGCATTTT CASSIIFQGNQPQHF
TRBJ1-5 few TRBV19 . TGTGCCAGTGGGATAGGGCCCAATCAGCCCCAGCATTTT CASGIGPNQPQHF
TRBJ1-1 . TRBV30 . TGTGCCTGGAGTGACAGGTCCCCCCCTGAAGCTTTCTTT CAWSDRSPPEAFF
TRBJ2-5 . TRBV18 TRBD2 TGTGCCAGCTCACCCCGAGGGACTAGCTCAGAGACCCAGTACTTC CASSPRGTSSETQYF
TRBJ1-2 . TRBV4-3 . TGCGCCAGCAGCCAGAAATCCAACTATGGCCACACCTTC CASSQKSNYGHTF
TRBJ2-2 . TRBV13 . TGTGCCAGCAGCGAAGGAGGCCGGGGATACACCGGGGAGCTGTTTTTT CASSEGGRGYTGELFF
TRBJ2-7 few TRBV2 TRBD2 TGTGCCAGCAGTCCGGGACTAGCAGCCCGGTACTTC CASSPGLAARYF
TRBJ2-1 . TRBV2 TRBD2 TGTGCCAGCAGTGGGACTAGCGGCGATGAGCAGTTCTTC CASSGTSGDEQFF
TRBJ2-7 . TRBV7-9 . TGTGCCAGCAGCTTAGCTCAGGGAACCTACGAGCAGTACTTC CASSLAQGTYEQYF
TRBJ2-5 . TRBV7-7 TRBD2 TGTGCTAGCAGCTTAGCGGCGGCTAGCGGGCTACGGACCCAGTACTTC CASSLAAASGLRTQYF
TRBJ1-5 . TRBV4-1 . TGCGCCAGCAGCCAACGGCGCGGGTATAGCAATCAGCCCCAGCATTTT CASSQRRGYSNQPQHF
TRBJ2-1 . TRBV13 TRBD1 TGTGCCAGCACCCTCCGGACAGGGGCCTATGAGCAGTTCTTC CASTLRTGAYEQFF
TRBJ1-1 . TRBV4-1 TRBD1 TGCGCCAGCAGCCAAGATTCCGACAGGGGGCGAGCTTTCTTT CASSQDSDRGRAFF
TRBJ1-5 . TRBV18 . TGTGCCAGCTCACCAGTGCTACAGGCAGGGCAGCCCCAGCATTTT CASSPVLQAGQPQHF
TRBJ1-1 few TRBV12-5 . TGTGCTAGTGTGGGGACACCGAACACTGAAGCTTTCTTT CASVGTPNTEAFF
TRBJ1-2 . TRBV4-3 TRBD1 TGCGCCAGCAGCCAAGATCCGACAGGGCGATATGGCTACACCTTC CASSQDPTGRYGYTF
TRBJ2-5 few TRBV9 TRBD2 TGTGCCAGCAGCTCCGGTGGGGGGGGACAAGAGACCCAGTACTTC CASSSGGGGQETQYF
TRBJ1-5 few TRBV5-6 . TGTGCCAGCAGTTCTTACTCAGGCGTGCAGCCCCAGCATTTT CASSSYSGVQPQHF
TRBJ2-7 . TRBV10-3 TRBD1 TGTGCCACTGAAACCGGGACAGGCTACGAGCAGTACTTC CATETGTGYEQYF
TRBJ1-1 . TRBV5-1 . TGCGCCAGCAGCCCCCCCCCGGGGTGGGGGAACACTGAAGCTTTCTTT CASSPPPGWGNTEAFF
TRBJ2-2 once TRBV18 . TGTGCCAGCTCACCGGGTACAGGACAGAAGAACACCGGGGAGCTGTTTTTT CASSPGTGQKNTGELFF